A selection of T cell receptor beta chains follows, all from one sample in a study of T cell responses to AZD1222 COVID-19 vaccine. The repertoire was sequenced with immunoSEQ multiplex PCR; TCRdb's copy has only in-frame clones and lacks some. The sample shows roughly 150,000 clones, roughly nine tenths of them seen only once. The sequencing here drew on peripheral blood, taken 28 days after the second AZD1222 dose. These receptors were obtained from an adult who received the AZD1222 COVID-19 vaccine. CDR3s include the opening cysteine and the closing phenylalanine or tryptophan. The D gene is left open where the match is weak. Not every row has a clone size; where given, it reads once, few, many or a size class.

V,D,size,J,DNA,CDR3
TRBV19,-,-,TRBJ1-3,TGTGCCAGTAGTATTCCTGGAAACACCATATATTTT,CASSIPGNTIYF
TRBV10-3,-,-,TRBJ1-1,TGTGCCATCAGTCCAACCAGCAGGACTGAAGCTTTCTTT,CAISPTSRTEAFF
TRBV4-2,-,-,TRBJ1-4,TGTGCCAGCAGCCAGGTTCAAGAAAAACTGTTTTTT,CASSQVQEKLFF
TRBV7-8,-,few,TRBJ1-6,TGTGCCAGCAGCCCCACAGCCGGGTCACCCCTCCACTTT,CASSPTAGSPLHF
TRBV10-1,-,-,TRBJ1-5,TGCGCCAGCAGTCCCCATGGAAGTTATAGCAATCAGCCCCAGCATTTT,CASSPHGSYSNQPQHF
TRBV7-8,-,-,TRBJ1-1,TGTGCCAGCAGCTACATCCCCGGGACAACGAACACTGAAGCTTTCTTT,CASSYIPGTTNTEAFF
TRBV28,-,-,TRBJ1-2,TGTGCCAGCAGTTTAAGTACAGACTATTATGGCTACACCTTC,CASSLSTDYYGYTF
TRBV7-2,-,once,TRBJ1-2,TGTGCCAGCAGCTACAACAGCTATGGCTACACCTTC,CASSYNSYGYTF
TRBV5-5,-,-,TRBJ1-5,TGTGCCAGCCGACCCGGGGTTGGCAATCAGCCCCAGCATTTT,CASRPGVGNQPQHF
TRBV21-1,-,-,TRBJ1-1,TGTGCCAGCAGCATCCAGCCCTTCGACAGGGGAGAGAATGAAGCTTTCTTT,CASSIQPFDRGENEAFF
TRBV30,-,-,TRBJ2-1,TGTGCCTGGAGTGCCTTGGTCGGCAGGCAAATGTACAATGAGCAGTTCTTC,CAWSALVGRQMYNEQFF
TRBV20-1,-,-,TRBJ2-3,TGCAGTGTAGGGGAAGATACGCAGTATTTT,CSVGEDTQYF
TRBV11-2,TRBD1,-,TRBJ2-7,TGTGCCAGCAGCTTAGGTCCAGCTACAGGGGGCTCTTACGAGCAGTACTTC,CASSLGPATGGSYEQYF
TRBV2,-,-,TRBJ1-2,TGTGCCAGCACCCGGGCGACCTGGGATGGCTACACCTTC,CASTRATWDGYTF
TRBV4-3,TRBD1,-,TRBJ1-6,TGCGCCAGCAGCCAAGATCCAGGGGGCGGTTCACCCCTCCACTTT,CASSQDPGGGSPLHF